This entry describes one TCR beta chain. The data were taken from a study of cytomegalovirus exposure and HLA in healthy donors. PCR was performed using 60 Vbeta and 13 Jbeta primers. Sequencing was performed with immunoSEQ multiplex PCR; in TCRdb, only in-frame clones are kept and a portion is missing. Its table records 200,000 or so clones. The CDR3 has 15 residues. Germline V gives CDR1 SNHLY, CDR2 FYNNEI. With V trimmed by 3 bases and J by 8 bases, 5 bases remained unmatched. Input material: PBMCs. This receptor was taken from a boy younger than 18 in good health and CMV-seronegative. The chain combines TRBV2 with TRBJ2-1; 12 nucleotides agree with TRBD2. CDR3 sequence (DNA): TGTGCCAGCAGTGAGGGTCTAGCGGGGGGGGATGAGCAGTTCTTC. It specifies CASSEGLAGGDEQFF.